This TCR beta chain was sequenced in a study of control samples from healthy donors and cancer patients. TCRdb's copy holds only in-frame clones and misses some; the assay was immunoSEQ multiplex PCR. The sample carries about 55,000 clones, 88% recorded once. The germline V and J ends were trimmed by 7 bases and 1 base, with 10 bases remaining between them. Germline CDR1 SGHTA, CDR2 FQGNSA. The CDR3 is 13 residues long. The clonotype comes from a man in his forties or fifties in good health. The chain links TRBV7-2 to TRBJ1-1; possibly TRBD1 for D (5 bases). The sequenced sample was blood. The DNA for the CDR3 is TGTGCCAGCAACCAAAGGGGGAACACTGAAGCTTTCTTT. This translates into CASNQRGNTEAFF. Variable domain in full (rest from reference TRBV7-2 and TRBJ1-1): GAGVSQSPSNKVTEKGKDVELRCDPISGHTALYWYRQSLGQGLEFLIYFQGNSAPDKSGLPSDRFSAERTGGSVSTLTIQRTQQEDSAVYLCASNQRGNTEAFFGQGTRLTVV.